These 23 T cell receptor beta chains came from one sample sequenced in a study of blood T cell repertoires in COVID-19. Only in-frame clones appear in the TCRdb table, and some are missing; sequencing was by immunoSEQ multiplex PCR. This sample has 250,000 to 350,000 clones; 87% occur once, and the top ten carry 2% to 3%. Sequencing input: peripheral blood. The receptors derive from a young man with active or convalescent COVID-19.

This chain joins TRBV6-5 and TRBJ2-7; D is possibly TRBD1 (5 bases). With 7 bases removed from V and 0 bases from J, the gap between germline ends came to 16 bases. From germline, CDR1 is MNHEY and CDR2 SVGAGI. The CDR3 consists of 15 residues. The CDR3 DNA sequence: TGTGCCAGCAAGGGGCGGACGTCGGACTCCTACGAGCAGTACTTC. It yields the protein CASKGRTSDSYEQYF.

The CDR3 region is CASSYSGTGPYNEQFF. CDR3 coding DNA: TGTGCCAGCAGTTACTCGGGGACAGGGCCATACAATGAGCAGTTCTTC. The chain employs TRBV6-5 and TRBJ2-1; 9 positions agree with TRBD1. V lost 0 bases to trimming and J lost 4 bases; unmatched junction nucleotides: 4. The CDR3 sequence is 16 residues long. Germline values: CDR1 MNHEY, CDR2 SVGAGI.

This chain links TRBV7-9 with TRBJ2-1; TRBD2 aligns across 11 bases. Germline V gene lookup returns CDR1 SEHNR and CDR2 FQNEAQ (reference sequence). CDR3 length equals 15 residues. The trim removed 11 bases at V and 9 bases at J, leaving 15 bases unmatched. The CDR3 nucleotides read TGTGCCCTGCTTGTGTCGACTAGCGGGACTGGTGAGCAGTTCTTC. It translates to CALLVSTSGTGEQFF. Drawing the rest from reference TRBV7-9 and TRBJ2-1, the complete variable domain is DTGVSQNPRHKITKRGQNVTFRCDPISEHNRLYWYRQTLGQGPEFLTYFQNEAQLEKSRLLSDRFSAERPKGSFSTLEIQRTEQGDSAMYLCALLVSTSGTGEQFFGPGTRLTVL.

The chain couples TRBV6-4 to TRBJ2-3; possibly TRBD2 for D (7 bases). CDR3 size: 13 residues. Trimming took off 10 bases at V and 3 bases at J, with 14 bases between the two ends. Germline values: CDR1 MRHNA, CDR2 SNTAGT. The CDR3, as DNA: TGTGCCACCCGAGGGGGGGCAACAGATACGCAGTATTTT. Protein product: CATRGGATDTQYF.

The V call is TRBV24-1, the J call TRBJ2-7; TRBD1 matches at 8 bases. CDR3 length: 14 amino acids. The V gene's germline CDR1 is KGHDR and CDR2 SFDVKD. V dropped 5 bases and J dropped 5; count of bases not matched to a gene: 7. In DNA, the CDR3 is TGTGCCACCAGTGCGCGACAGGGGTTGAACGAGCAGTACTTC. Protein product: CATSARQGLNEQYF.

The J gene is TRBJ1-2, the V gene TRBV10-3; D might be TRBD1 (6 bases). The CDR3 runs 16 residues. Germline V gene sequence: CDR1 ENHRY, CDR2 SYGVKD. The V and J ends lost 3 bases and 6 bases respectively, with 20 bases between them. CDR3 loop: CAISDPPGAQGDGYTF. The CDR3 DNA reads TGTGCCATCAGTGACCCTCCAGGGGCGCAAGGTGATGGCTACACCTTC.

The genes are TRBV27 and TRBJ2-7; D ambiguous. CDR3 size: 12 residues. The germline V and J ends were trimmed by 5 bases and 3 bases, with 8 bases remaining between them. From germline, CDR1 is MNHEY and CDR2 SMNVEV (reference sequence). CDR3 protein: CASSQAGYEQYF. The CDR3 bases are TGTGCCAGCAGTCAAGCCGGCTACGAGCAGTACTTC.

The V call is TRBV28, the J call TRBJ1-6, with a weak D call TRBD1 (5 bases). The V end was cut by 8 bases, the J end by 11 bases, with 13 bases between. Germline loops: CDR1 MDHEN, CDR2 SYDVKM. There are 12 residues in the CDR3. CDR3 residues: CASRIGAAPLHF. The CDR3 DNA is TGTGCCAGCCGGATAGGGGCGGCACCCCTCCACTTT.

For the CDR3, the DNA is TGTGCCAGCAGCTTCACAGGGGGCCTCCTGAACACTGAAGCTTTCTTT. Translation gives CASSFTGGLLNTEAFF. The chain recombines TRBV5-5 with TRBJ1-1; 9 bases fit TRBD1. CDR3 length: 16 amino acids. CDR1 and CDR2 (germline): SGHKS, YYEKEE (reference sequence). Trimming took 2 bases from V and 0 from J; bases not matched to a gene: 5.

J is TRBJ1-5 and V is TRBV25-1, with a possible D match to TRBD1 (5 bases). Between the trimmed V and J ends, which lost 4 bases and 1 base, there was a span of 8 bases. Germline V gives CDR1 MGHDK, CDR2 SYGVNS. This CDR3 comprises 14 residues. CDR3 bases: TGTGCCAGCAGTGGACAGCTGAGCAATCAGCCCCAGCATTTT. This gives the protein CASSGQLSNQPQHF.

CDR3 nucleotides: TGTGCCAGCATTTCCCCCTTGGCAGGGGGCAGGAACATTCAGTACTTC. This translates into CASISPLAGGRNIQYF. This chain links TRBV2 with TRBJ2-4; 8 positions match TRBD1. V trimming: 7 bases; J trimming: 7 bases; junction bases outside the gene matches: 15. Germline lookup yields CDR1 SNHLY and CDR2 FYNNEI. This CDR3 spans 16 amino acids.

The chain uses TRBV19 and TRBJ2-1; TRBD2 aligns across 10 bases. CDR1 LNHDA and CDR2 SQIVND come from the germline V gene (reference sequence). V shed 5 bases and J 7 bases; nucleotides not matched to a gene: 5. The length of the CDR3 is 14 residues. In nucleotides, the CDR3 is TGTGCCAGTAGTCTAGCGGGAGATTTGAATGAGCAGTTCTTC. Amino acid sequence: CASSLAGDLNEQFF.

This rearrangement joins TRBV18 to TRBJ1-4; D remains ambiguous. This CDR3 has 14 amino acids. Germline V gene data show CDR1 as KGHSH and CDR2 as LQKENI. The ends were cut back, 3 bases at V and 7 bases at J, with 12 bases in the middle. The CDR3 is CASSPGGGPEKLFF. The CDR3 DNA is TGTGCCAGCTCACCGGGTGGAGGGCCTGAAAAACTGTTTTTT.

J is TRBJ2-3 and V is TRBV5-1, with D uncertain. The CDR3 extends over 14 amino acids. V lost 4 bases and J 3 bases, leaving 12 bases between the germline ends. Germline CDR1 SGHRS, CDR2 YFSETQ. The CDR3 nucleotides are TGCGCCAGCAGCCAGGAAGGTGGAACAGATACGCAGTATTTT. As protein: CASSQEGGTDTQYF.

This chain joins TRBV4-3 and TRBJ1-2, with a tentative D call TRBD1 (5 bases). Germline CDR1 LGHNA, CDR2 YSLEER. The ends were cut back, 1 base at V and 9 bases at J, with 15 bases in the middle. This CDR3 has 14 amino acids. The CDR3: CASSQGVQAFSYTF. The CDR3 DNA reads as TGCGCCAGCAGCCAAGGAGTACAGGCTTTTAGCTACACCTTC.

This chain uses TRBV6-6 with TRBJ2-5; D might be TRBD1 (6 bases). Looked up from germline, CDR1 is MNHNY and CDR2 is SVGAGI (reference sequence). With 0 bases removed from V and 5 bases from J, the gap between germline ends came to 13 bases. CDR3 length equals 15 residues. As DNA, the CDR3 is TGTGCCAGCAGTTACTCGATTCAGGGGTGGGAGACCCAGTACTTC. Translated: CASSYSIQGWETQYF.

The chain combines TRBV29-1 with TRBJ1-1, with D tentatively TRBD1 (5 bases). V lost 2 bases and J 0 bases, leaving 10 bases between the germline ends. In germline, CDR1 is SQVTM, CDR2 ANQGSEA. This CDR3 contains 14 residues. CDR3 in DNA: TGCAGCGTTGAACCGGCAGGGTTGAACACTGAAGCTTTCTTT. Amino acid sequence: CSVEPAGLNTEAFF.

The genes are TRBV5-1 and TRBJ2-1; TRBD2 matches at 8 bases. CDR1 and CDR2 from the germline V gene are SGHRS and YFSETQ. This CDR3 has 17 amino acids. V lost 0 bases, J lost 9 bases, and 14 bases stayed unmatched. CDR3 loop: CASSLGGAAGVLSEQFF. DNA for the CDR3: TGCGCCAGCAGCTTGGGAGGGGCAGCGGGAGTTCTTTCTGAGCAGTTCTTC.

The gene calls are TRBV23-1 and TRBJ1-1, with 8 bases fitting TRBD1. TRBV23-1 is an open reading frame whose function is uncertain. V was clipped by 5 bases and J by 0 bases; unmatched bases: 5. This CDR3 has 15 amino acids. CDR3 sequence reads: CASSSQTGVNTEAFF. The DNA of the CDR3 is TGCGCCAGCAGTTCGCAGACAGGGGTGAACACTGAAGCTTTCTTT.

The rearrangement links TRBV4-3 to TRBJ1-1, with D uncertain. Germline V gene sequence: CDR1 LGHNA, CDR2 YSLEER. V was pared by 0 bases and J by 5 bases, with 16 bases between. The CDR3 runs to 16 residues. CDR3 bases: TGCGCCAGCAGCCAAGATAGGTTGGGCGGGGAGACTGAAGCTTTCTTT. It specifies CASSQDRLGGETEAFF.

This clone was seen a single time. The rearrangement uses TRBV15 and TRBJ1-5; TRBD1 aligns across 8 bases. V lost 3 bases, J lost 7 bases, and 8 bases stayed unmatched. Per germline, CDR1 LNHNV and CDR2 YYDKDF (reference sequence). This CDR3 comprises 15 residues. In DNA, the CDR3 is TGTGCCACCAGCAGGCCAGGGGGCTGGAACCAGCCCCAGCATTTT. Translating gives CATSRPGGWNQPQHF.

The chain joins TRBV2 to TRBJ1-1; the match to TRBD1 covers 7 bases. V shed 9 bases, J shed 4 bases, and the junction held 8 bases outside the gene matches. Germline V gene data show CDR1 as SNHLY and CDR2 as FYNNEI. The CDR3 is made up of 13 amino acids. The CDR3 protein is CASYDRDITEAFF. CDR3 nucleotide sequence: TGTGCCAGTTACGACAGGGATATCACTGAAGCTTTCTTT.

V is TRBV6-5 and J is TRBJ2-6; 7 bases are a match to TRBD2. CDR3 length equals 15 residues. The V gene end was trimmed by 10 bases and the J gene end by 0 bases; junction bases not matched to a gene: 6. Germline loops: CDR1 MNHEY, CDR2 SVGAGI. The DNA for the CDR3 is TGTGCCACCAGCCGGGGGGACTCTGGGGCCAACGTCCTGACTTTC. Its translation: CATSRGDSGANVLTF.